Sequencing of this T cell receptor beta chain was carried out in a study of blood T cell repertoires in COVID-19. On the study more broadly: In each case, the material was cDNA or gDNA derived from T cells, B-cell-depleted T cells, or PBMCs.

Everyone who took part was 18 to 89 years old, and they came from some 23 US areas. Clinical histories supplied by participants themselves formed the basis of cohort assignment. This CDR3 comprises 16 residues. Per germline, CDR1 SGHNT and CDR2 YYREEE (reference sequence). After removal of 4 bases from V and 5 bases from J, the junction contained 5 bases not matched to a gene. Original processing notes: For nucleated cells, counts were estimated from reference gene primer amplification. This table comes from immunoSEQ multiplex PCR, and its TCRdb copy is limited to in-frame clones, with some not included. The D gene and trimming were derived from the DNA, and the V and J assignments and clone size from that table. The data show some 150,000 clones, with roughly 90% seen just once and 0.95% to 1.5% held by the top ten.

This sequence was found in a woman in her 30s with acute COVID-19. The rearrangement uses TRBV5-4 and TRBJ2-2; TRBD2 matches 13 bases. Sequenced input: PBMCs or T cells enriched from blood (not recorded which). In DNA, the CDR3 is TGTGCCAGCAGCCCGGGACTAGCGGGACCTACCGGGGAGCTGTTTTTT. Translation gives CASSPGLAGPTGELFF.